The present T cell receptor beta chain was sequenced within a study of cytomegalovirus exposure and HLA in healthy donors. The study, taken as a whole, reports: The majority of TCR sequences were rare, yet some public TCRs appeared in many donors. The listing of fewer than 200 TCR beta chains classed them as cytomegalovirus-associated.

Assay: immunoSEQ multiplex PCR; the TCRdb copy retains only in-frame clones and omits some. The sample has some 65,000 clones, roughly 96% seen once. To note about this clone: Its antigen is as yet unknown.

Trimming shortened V by 0 bases and J by 0 bases, and 9 bases separated the two germline ends. The CDR3 has 16 amino acids. From germline, CDR1 is MNHNY and CDR2 SVGAGI (reference sequence). The donors were in the approximately 120-subject validation cohort; that cohort was separate from the roughly 700-subject first cohort. The chain carries TRBV6-6 and TRBJ1-5; D is undetermined. The TCR sequence derives from a man younger than 35 in good health and CMV-seronegative. The sequenced material came from PBMCs. In DNA form, the CDR3 reads TGTGCCAGCAGTTACTCGATCGGGGTTAGCAATCAGCCCCAGCATTTT. As protein: CASSYSIGVSNQPQHF.